The 10 T cell receptor beta chains below all came from one sample that was sequenced in a study of T cell changes during pregnancy in multiple sclerosis. Profiled with immunoSEQ multiplex PCR; TCRdb holds only in-frame clones, not every one. The table lists around 71,000 clones, around 94% of them singletons, with approximately 1.1% in the top ten. The starting material was peripheral blood, obtained in the third trimester of pregnancy. The source is a female donor with multiple sclerosis, enrolled in a pregnancy study.

Only one count was recorded for this clone. V gene TRBV5-1 combines with J gene TRBJ2-2; no clear D gene. The CDR3 runs 15 residues. Trimming shortened V by 4 bases and J by 4 bases, and 14 bases separated the two germline ends. Germline CDR1 and CDR2: SGHRS and YFSETQ. The CDR3 is CASSPGPSGTGELFF. As DNA, the CDR3 is TGCGCCAGCAGCCCCGGCCCTAGTGGCACCGGGGAGCTGTTTTTT.

V is TRBV7-9 and J is TRBJ2-2; 13 bases map to TRBD2. The CDR3 runs 16 residues. The germline V gene has CDR1 SEHNR and CDR2 FQNEAQ (reference sequence). V trimming: 5 bases; J trimming: 5 bases; junction bases outside the gene matches: 5. The CDR3 region has the DNA TGTGCCAGCAGCGACAGACTAGCGGGAGGAACCGGGGAGCTGTTTTTT. As protein: CASSDRLAGGTGELFF. Full variable domain (rest looked up from reference TRBV7-9 and TRBJ2-2): DTGVSQNPRHKITKRGQNVTFRCDPISEHNRLYWYRQTLGQGPEFLTYFQNEAQLEKSRLLSDRFSAERPKGSFSTLEIQRTEQGDSAMYLCASSDRLAGGTGELFFGEGSRLTVL.

This chain links TRBV2 with TRBJ1-3, with no clear D. The CDR3 is 13 amino acids. V was cut by 8 bases and J by 2 bases, with 10 bases left in between. CDR1 is SNHLY and CDR2 is FYNNEI in the germline V gene. CDR3 bases: TGTGCCAGCGCGACATTTACTGGAAACACCATATATTTT. Protein product: CASATFTGNTIYF.

The V call is TRBV7-6, the J call TRBJ2-7; 9 nucleotides agree with TRBD2. V shed 1 base, J shed 5 bases, and the junction held 6 bases outside the gene matches. This CDR3 is 15 amino acids long. Germline V gene data show CDR1 as SGHVS and CDR2 as FNYEAQ. DNA for the CDR3: TGTGCCAGCAGCTTAGTGGCTAGCGGGAATCACGAGCAGTACTTC. Amino acids: CASSLVASGNHEQYF.

V is TRBV7-9 and J is TRBJ2-1, with unresolved D. V lost 3 bases, J lost 3 bases, and 6 bases lay in between. Germline V CDR1 and CDR2: SEHNR, FQNEAQ (reference sequence). The CDR3 sequence is 13 residues long. Here the CDR3 reads CASSFYGYNEQFF. The CDR3 DNA sequence: TGTGCCAGCAGCTTCTATGGCTACAATGAGCAGTTCTTC.

The chain carries TRBV5-6 and TRBJ2-5; 14 nucleotides agree with TRBD2. This CDR3 has 15 amino acids. Germline V gives CDR1 SGHDT, CDR2 YYEEEE. Trimming removed 4 bases from V and 4 bases from J; junction bases left unmatched: 3. Written as DNA, the CDR3 is TGTGCCAGCAGCGCGGGGACTAGCGGGAGAGAGACCCAGTACTTC. This sequence encodes CASSAGTSGRETQYF.

The chain couples TRBV5-6 to TRBJ2-6; D not certain. V shed 0 bases and J shed 0 bases, with 7 bases lying between them. Germline-derived CDR1 and CDR2 are SGHDT and YYEEEE. This CDR3 is built from 16 residues. CDR3 DNA: TGTGCCAGCAGCTTGGACAGATTCTCTGGGGCCAACGTCCTGACTTTC. Translating it yields CASSLDRFSGANVLTF.

The chain is built from TRBV5-4 and TRBJ1-1; D possibly corresponds to TRBD1 (5 bases). The CDR3 contains 15 residues. The V and J ends lost 4 bases and 7 bases respectively, with 20 bases between them. The V gene's germline CDR1 is SGHNT and CDR2 YYREEE (reference sequence). The CDR3 bases are TGTGCCAGCAGCCAAAGTATTACATATACAGGTGAAGCTTTCTTT. Its protein product is CASSQSITYTGEAFF.

The chain joins TRBV19 to TRBJ2-7; TRBD1 matches 7 bases. The CDR3 totals 15 residues. Germline CDR1 LNHDA, CDR2 SQIVND (reference sequence). Trimming took 9 bases from V and 2 from J; bases not matched to a gene: 13. The CDR3 region has the DNA TGTGCCAGCTATCGACAGGGCGAAGGCCCCTACGAGCAGTACTTC. Protein sequence: CASYRQGEGPYEQYF. Combining the CDR3 with reference TRBV19 and TRBJ2-7 gives the whole variable domain DGGITQSPKYLFRKEGQNVTLSCEQNLNHDAMYWYRQDPGQGLRLIYYSQIVNDFQKGDIAEGYSVSREKKESFPLTVTSAQKNPTAFYLCASYRQGEGPYEQYFGPGTRLTVT.

This rearrangement joins TRBV5-1 to TRBJ1-4; 9 bases agree with TRBD1. CDR1 SGHRS and CDR2 YFSETQ come from the germline V gene. CDR3 length: 15 residues. Trimming took 2 bases from V and 5 from J; bases not matched to a gene: 4. The CDR3 is CASSFSQGANEKLFF. The CDR3 DNA reads TGCGCCAGCAGCTTTTCACAGGGGGCGAATGAAAAACTGTTTTTT.